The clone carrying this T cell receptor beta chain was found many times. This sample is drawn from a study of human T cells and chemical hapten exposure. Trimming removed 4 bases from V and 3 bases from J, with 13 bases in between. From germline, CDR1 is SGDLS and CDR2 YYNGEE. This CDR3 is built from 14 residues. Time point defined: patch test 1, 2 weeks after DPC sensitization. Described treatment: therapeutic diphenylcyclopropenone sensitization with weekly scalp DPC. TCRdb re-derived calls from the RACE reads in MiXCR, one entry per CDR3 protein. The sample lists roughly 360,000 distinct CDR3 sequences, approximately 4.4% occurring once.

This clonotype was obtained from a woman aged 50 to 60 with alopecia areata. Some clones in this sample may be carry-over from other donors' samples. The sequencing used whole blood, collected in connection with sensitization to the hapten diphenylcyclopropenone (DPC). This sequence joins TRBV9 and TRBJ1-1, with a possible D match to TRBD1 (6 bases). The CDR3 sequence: CASSTNSGDTEAFF. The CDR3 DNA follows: TGTGCCAGCAGCACAAACTCAGGGGACACTGAAGCTTTCTTT. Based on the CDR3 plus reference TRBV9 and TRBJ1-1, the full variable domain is DSGVTQTPKHLITATGQRVTLRCSPRSGDLSVYWYQQSLDQGLQFLIQYYNGEERAKGNILERFSAQQFPDLHSELNLSSLELGDSALYFCASSTNSGDTEAFFGQGTRLTVV.